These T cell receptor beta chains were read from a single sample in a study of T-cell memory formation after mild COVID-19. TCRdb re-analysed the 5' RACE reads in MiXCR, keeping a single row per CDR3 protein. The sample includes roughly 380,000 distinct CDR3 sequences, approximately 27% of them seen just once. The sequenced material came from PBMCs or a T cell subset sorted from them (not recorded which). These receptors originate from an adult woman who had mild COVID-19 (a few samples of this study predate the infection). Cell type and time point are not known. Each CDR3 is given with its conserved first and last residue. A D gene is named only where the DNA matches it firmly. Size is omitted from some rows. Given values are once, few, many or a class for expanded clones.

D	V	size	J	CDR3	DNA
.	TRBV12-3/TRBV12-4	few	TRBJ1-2	CASSPREGTHYGYTF	TGTGCCAGCAGCCCGCGGGAAGGGACACACTATGGCTACACCTTC
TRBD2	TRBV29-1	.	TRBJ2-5	CSVEGTSLGETQYF	TGCAGCGTTGAGGGGACTAGCCTCGGAGAGACCCAGTACTTC
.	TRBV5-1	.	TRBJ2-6	CASSLDLAGGTNVLTF	TGCGCCAGCAGCTTGGATTTGGCAGGTGGGACCAACGTCCTGACTTTC
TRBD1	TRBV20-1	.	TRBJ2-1	CSARAAGTGGYRYEQFF	TGCAGTGCTAGGGCGGCCGGGACAGGGGGTTATCGATATGAGCAGTTCTTC
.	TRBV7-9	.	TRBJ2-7	CASSFVGLTYEQYF	TGTGCCAGCAGCTTCGTGGGGCTGACCTACGAGCAGTACTTC
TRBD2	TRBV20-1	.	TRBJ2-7	CSAASGVSSYEQYF	TGCAGTGCTGCTAGCGGGGTTAGCTCCTACGAGCAGTACTTC
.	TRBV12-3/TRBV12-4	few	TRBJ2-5	CASAGSETETQYF	TGTGCCAGTGCAGGGTCAGAAACAGAGACCCAGTACTTC
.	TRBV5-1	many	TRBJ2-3	CASSKSVAARTDTQYF	TGCGCCAGCAGCAAGTCGGTAGCGGCCCGCACAGATACGCAGTATTTT
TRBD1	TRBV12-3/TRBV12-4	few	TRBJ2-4	CASSYGQGPNIQYF	TGTGCCAGCAGTTACGGACAGGGGCCAAACATTCAGTACTTC
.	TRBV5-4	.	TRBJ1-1	CASSLGTLAEAFF	TGTGCCAGCAGCTTGGGTACTTTGGCTGAAGCTTTCTTT
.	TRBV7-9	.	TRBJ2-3	CASSYLADTQYF	TGTGCCAGCAGCTACCTGGCGGATACGCAGTATTTT
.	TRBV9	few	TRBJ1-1	CASSVLPGSSFAFF	TGTGCCAGCAGCGTCCTTCCGGGATCTTCTTTCGCTTTCTTT
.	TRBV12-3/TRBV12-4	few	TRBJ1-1	CASATRAEAFF	TGTGCCAGCGCAACGAGGGCTGAAGCTTTCTTT
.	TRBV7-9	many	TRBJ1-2	CASSLALDSYGYTF	TGTGCCAGCAGCTTGGCCCTGGACAGCTATGGCTACACCTTC
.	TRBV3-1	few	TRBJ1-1	CASSQGDWGTEAFF	TGTGCCAGCAGCCAGGGCGATTGGGGCACTGAAGCTTTCTTT
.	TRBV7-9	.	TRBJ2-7	CASSLNSEQYF	TGTGCCAGCAGCCTGAACAGCGAGCAGTACTTC
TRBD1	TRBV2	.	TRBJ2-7	CASSDPGTGNEQYF	TGTGCCAGCAGTGACCCCGGGACAGGGAACGAGCAGTACTTC
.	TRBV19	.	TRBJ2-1	CASSIRQVSSYNEQFF	TGTGCCAGTAGTATACGACAGGTGAGCTCCTACAATGAGCAGTTCTTC
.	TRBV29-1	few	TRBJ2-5	CSVDSARVQETQYF	TGCAGCGTTGACTCGGCTAGGGTGCAAGAGACCCAGTACTTC
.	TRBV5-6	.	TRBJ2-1	CASSLGYSSYNEQFF	TGTGCCAGCAGCTTGGGGTACAGCTCCTACAATGAGCAGTTCTTC
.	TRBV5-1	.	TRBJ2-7	CASSPGLNEQYF	TGCGCCAGCAGCCCCGGACTGAACGAGCAGTACTTC
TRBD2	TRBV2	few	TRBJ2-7	CASSRLAGGSYEQYF	TGTGCCAGCAGTCGTCTAGCGGGAGGGTCCTACGAGCAGTACTTC
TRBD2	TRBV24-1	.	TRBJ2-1	CATSDNPGATSGGYNEQFF	TGTGCCACCAGTGACAACCCTGGGGCTACTAGCGGAGGGTACAATGAGCAGTTCTTC
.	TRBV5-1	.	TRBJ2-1	CASSSRGTGTYNEQFF	TGCGCCAGCAGCTCCCGCGGCACAGGAACCTACAATGAGCAGTTCTTC
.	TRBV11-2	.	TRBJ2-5	CASSLGFSGQETQYF	TGTGCCAGCAGCTTGGGATTTAGCGGCCAAGAGACCCAGTACTTC
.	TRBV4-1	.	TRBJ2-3	CASSQGLFTDTQYF	TGCGCCAGCAGCCAAGGACTATTCACAGATACGCAGTATTTT
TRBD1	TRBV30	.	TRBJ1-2	CAWRTGYGYTF	TGTGCCTGGAGGACAGGGTATGGCTACACCTTC